The 10 T cell receptor beta chains below were found in one sample sequenced in a study of T cell repertoires in cytomegalovirus infection. Each CDR3 protein is one row after TCRdb ran MiXCR on the reads. Among 250,000 to 400,000 distinct CDR3 sequences, around a quarter were seen once, and the ten largest hold about 14%. Their antigen targets remain unknown. Sequencing used cultured PBMCs, obtained from culture after CMV antigen stimulation. The receptor set was obtained from a human donor in good health (CMV status not recorded). Some clones in this sample may be carry-over from other donors' samples.

This clonotype showed up just a few times. The V call is TRBV7-9, the J call TRBJ1-4; 11 positions agree with TRBD1. CDR1 SEHNR and CDR2 FQNEAQ come from the germline V gene (reference sequence). The J segment lost 5 bases and the V segment lost 5 bases, leaving 16 bases of the junction unmatched. The CDR3 consists of 19 residues. CDR3 in amino acids: CASSPTPPRRTGGNEKLFF. In DNA form, the CDR3 reads TGTGCCAGCAGCCCAACCCCCCCCAGAAGGACAGGGGGCAATGAAAAACTGTTTTTT.

There are many counts of this clonotype. This chain links TRBV6-2 or TRBV6-3 with TRBJ2-7; no clear D. The CDR3 length is 13 residues. Germline V gene sequence: CDR1 MNHEY, CDR2 SVGEGT. Trimming removed 5 bases at V and 3 bases at J, with 11 bases between. The CDR3 loop is CASSLNGYYEQYV. The DNA of the CDR3 is TGTGCCAGCAGTCTTAATGGGTACTACGAGCAGTACGTC.

This clonotype showed up just a few times. The chain carries TRBV20-1 and TRBJ2-5, with unresolved D. The CDR3 totals 12 residues. Per the germline V gene, CDR1 is DFQATT and CDR2 is SNEGSKA (reference sequence). V was pared by 2 bases and J by 2 bases, with 6 bases between. The CDR3: CSARRGQETQYF. As DNA, the CDR3 is TGCAGTGCTAGAAGAGGTCAAGAGACCCAGTACTTC.

CDR3 loop: CASRTLLGSGELFF. For the CDR3, the DNA is TGTGCCAGCAGAACCCTCCTGGGCTCCGGGGAGCTGTTTTTT. The chain has TRBV6-5 and TRBJ2-2; D is unresolved. CDR3 length: 14 amino acids. V lost 6 bases, J lost 6 bases, and 14 bases lay in between. From germline, CDR1 is MNHEY and CDR2 SVGAGI.

The genes are TRBV25-1 and TRBJ2-1, with TRBD2 identical over 7 bases. The ends lost 4 bases at V and 6 bases at J; junction bases unmatched: 12. The CDR3 loop spans 16 amino acids. CDR1 MGHDK and CDR2 SYGVNS come from the germline V gene. The CDR3, as DNA: TGTGCCAGCAGTGCAAGGGACTATGGAGGGCTCAATGAGCAGTTCTTC. This translates into CASSARDYGGLNEQFF.

This clonotype was counted ten times or more. This chain joins TRBV7-2 and TRBJ1-1; D not resolved. In germline, CDR1 is SGHTA, CDR2 FQGNSA. Trimming removed 5 bases from V and 11 bases from J, with 12 bases in between. The CDR3 consists of 11 residues. The CDR3 DNA sequence: TGTGCCAGCAGCGATACAGTACCCGCTTTCTTT. It specifies CASSDTVPAFF.

The chain has TRBV6-2 or TRBV6-3 and TRBJ2-1, with 9 nucleotides matching TRBD2. V was clipped by 0 bases and J by 8 bases; unmatched bases: 5. CDR1 is MNHEY and CDR2 is SVGEGT in the germline V gene. This CDR3 has 15 residues. The CDR3 here is CASSYSSAGGDEQFF. In nucleotides, the CDR3 is TGTGCCAGCAGTTACTCTTCTGCGGGAGGGGATGAGCAGTTCTTC.

This chain joins TRBV20-1 and TRBJ1-1; D ambiguous. The CDR3 contains 10 residues. V shed 5 bases and J shed 6 bases, with 7 bases lying between them. CDR1 is DFQATT and CDR2 is SNEGSKA in the germline V gene (reference sequence). The CDR3 bases are TGCAGTGCTGTGGGCTCTGAAGCTTTCTTT. Protein: CSAVGSEAFF.

This clonotype came up a few times. The gene calls are TRBV4-1 and TRBJ1-5; 12 nucleotides line up with TRBD1. The V segment lost 5 bases and the J segment 6 bases; nucleotides outside the gene matches: 8. Germline V CDR1 and CDR2: MGHRA, YSYEKL. This CDR3 has 16 residues. CDR3 bases: TGCGCCAGCAGCTACTCCGGGACAGGGGGCGTTCAGCCCCAGCATTTT. It encodes CASSYSGTGGVQPQHF.

This clonotype occurred many times. V usage is TRBV29-1 and J usage is TRBJ1-2; D is unresolved. V was pared by 4 bases and J by 3 bases, with 9 bases between. CDR3 length equals 12 residues. Germline V gene lookup returns CDR1 SQVTM and CDR2 ANQGSEA. The CDR3 reads CSVGREDYGYTF. The CDR3 bases are TGCAGCGTTGGAAGGGAGGACTATGGCTACACCTTC.